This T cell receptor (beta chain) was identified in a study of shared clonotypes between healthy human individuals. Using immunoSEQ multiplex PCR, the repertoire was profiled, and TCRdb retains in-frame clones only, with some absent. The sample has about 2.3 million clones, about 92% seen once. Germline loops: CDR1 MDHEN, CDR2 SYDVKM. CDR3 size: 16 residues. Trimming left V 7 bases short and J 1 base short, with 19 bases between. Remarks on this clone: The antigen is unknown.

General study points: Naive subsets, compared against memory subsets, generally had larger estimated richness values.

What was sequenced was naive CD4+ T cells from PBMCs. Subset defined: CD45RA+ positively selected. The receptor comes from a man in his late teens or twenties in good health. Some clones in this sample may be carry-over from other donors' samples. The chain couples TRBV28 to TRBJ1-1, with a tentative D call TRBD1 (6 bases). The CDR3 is CASTPGGGWSNTEAFF. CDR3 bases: TGTGCCAGCACCCCGGGGGGCGGCTGGTCGAACACTGAAGCTTTCTTT.